Below, one T cell receptor beta chain is given with its context. The data belong to a study of T cells in Graves' hyperthyroidism and ophthalmopathy. About the study: Peripheral blood draws took place at initial diagnosis, ahead of any treatment.

TCR beta CDR3 regions were amplified from RNA transcripts. When the TCR CDR3 underwent first-round RT-PCR, the HTBI primer set was used. TCRdb itself ran the multiplex PCR reads through MiXCR, one entry per CDR3 protein. This sample has some 380,000 distinct CDR3 sequences, with 13% found just once. The CDR3 has 14 amino acids. Germline-derived CDR1 and CDR2 are MNHEY and SVGEGT. Trimming shortened V by 6 bases and J by 6 bases, and 12 bases separated the two germline ends. Diagnoses were established using clinical symptoms, serum thyroxine and TRAb, thyroid ultrasound and orbital computed tomography.

The sequenced material came from blood. The chain joins TRBV6-2 or TRBV6-3 to TRBJ1-6; D perhaps matches TRBD1 (6 bases). This receptor was identified in a man aged 25-40 years with Graves' hyperthyroidism that later progressed to Graves' ophthalmopathy. CDR3: CASSPQGSNSPLHF. DNA for the CDR3: TGTGCCAGCAGCCCCCAGGGGAGTAATTCACCCCTCCACTTT.